The T cell receptor beta chain under discussion was sequenced for a study of blood T cell repertoires in COVID-19. At the level of the study: Material from acute and convalescent COVID-19 was sourced from the United States, Italy and Spain. Sources were T cells, B-cell-depleted T cells, or PBMCs; the material itself was cDNA or gDNA.

A single count supports this clone. How the authors handled the data: Estimated nucleated cell counts came from reference gene primer amplification. Clones were sequenced by immunoSEQ multiplex PCR, and TCRdb holds only the in-frame ones, with some missing. V and J calls and clone size are those listed in that table; D and trimming were worked out from the DNA. The data contain 95,000 to 110,000 clones, around nine tenths of them singletons. The V end lost 4 bases, the J end lost 0 bases, and 14 bases lay between the germline ends. Germline V gives CDR1 SGHDT, CDR2 YYEEEE. This CDR3 is 17 amino acids long.

This TCR was recovered from a human donor in a cohort sampled during active COVID-19. The sample comprised peripheral blood. The chain recombines TRBV5-6 with TRBJ2-6; maybe TRBD2 (7 bases). The CDR3 loop is CASSQVRGPSGANVLTF. The CDR3 DNA reads as TGTGCCAGCAGCCAAGTGCGGGGGCCCTCTGGGGCCAACGTCCTGACTTTC.